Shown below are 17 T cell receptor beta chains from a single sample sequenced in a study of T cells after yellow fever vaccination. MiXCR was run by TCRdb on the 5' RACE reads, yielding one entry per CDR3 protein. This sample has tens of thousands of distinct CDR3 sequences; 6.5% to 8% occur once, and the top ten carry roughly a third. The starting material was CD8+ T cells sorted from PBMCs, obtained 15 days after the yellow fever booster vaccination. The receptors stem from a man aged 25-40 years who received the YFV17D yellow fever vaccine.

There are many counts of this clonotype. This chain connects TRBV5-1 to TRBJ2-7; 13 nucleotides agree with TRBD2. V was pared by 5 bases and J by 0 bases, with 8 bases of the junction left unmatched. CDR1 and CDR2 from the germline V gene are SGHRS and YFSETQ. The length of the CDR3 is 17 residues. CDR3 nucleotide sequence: TGCGCCAGCAGGACGACTAGCGGGAGGACAAGCTCCTACGAGCAGTACTTC. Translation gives CASRTTSGRTSSYEQYF.

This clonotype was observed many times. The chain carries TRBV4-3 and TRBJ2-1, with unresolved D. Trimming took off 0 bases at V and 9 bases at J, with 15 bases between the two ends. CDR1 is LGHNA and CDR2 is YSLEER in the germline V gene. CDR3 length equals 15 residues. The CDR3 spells CASSQDVSDLSEQFF. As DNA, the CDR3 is TGCGCCAGCAGCCAAGATGTATCGGACCTCAGTGAGCAGTTCTTC.

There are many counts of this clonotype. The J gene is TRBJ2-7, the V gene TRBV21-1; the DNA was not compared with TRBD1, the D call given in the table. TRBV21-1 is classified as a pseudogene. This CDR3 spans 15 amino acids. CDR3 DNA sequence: TGTGCCAGCAGTCAAATCTCCCGGGACAGCCACGAGCAGTACTTC. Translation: CASSQISRDSHEQYF.

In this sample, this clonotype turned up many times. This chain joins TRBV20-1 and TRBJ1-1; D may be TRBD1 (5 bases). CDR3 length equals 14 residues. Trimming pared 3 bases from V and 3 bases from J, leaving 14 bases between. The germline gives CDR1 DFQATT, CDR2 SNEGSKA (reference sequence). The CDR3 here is CSASDGGRDTEAFF. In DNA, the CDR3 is TGCAGTGCTAGTGACGGGGGAAGGGACACTGAAGCTTTCTTT.

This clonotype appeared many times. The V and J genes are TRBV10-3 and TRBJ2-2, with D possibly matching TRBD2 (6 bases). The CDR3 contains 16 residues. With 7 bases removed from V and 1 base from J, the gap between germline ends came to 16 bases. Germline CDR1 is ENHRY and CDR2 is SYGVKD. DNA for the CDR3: TGTGCCATCACCGTTAAGGGCGGGATGAACACCGGGGAGCTGTTTTTT. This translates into CAITVKGGMNTGELFF.

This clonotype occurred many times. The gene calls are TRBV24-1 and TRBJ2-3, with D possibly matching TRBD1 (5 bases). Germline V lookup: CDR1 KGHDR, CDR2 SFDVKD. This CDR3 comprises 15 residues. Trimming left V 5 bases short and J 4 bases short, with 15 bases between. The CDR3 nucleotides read TGTGCCACCAGTGTTCTAGGGGTGGGGTCAGATACGCAGTATTTT. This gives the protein CATSVLGVGSDTQYF.

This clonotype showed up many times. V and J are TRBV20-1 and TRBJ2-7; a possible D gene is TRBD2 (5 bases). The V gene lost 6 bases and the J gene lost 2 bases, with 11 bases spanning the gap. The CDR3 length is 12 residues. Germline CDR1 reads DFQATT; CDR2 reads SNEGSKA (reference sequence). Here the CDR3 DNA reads TGCAGTGCCAGCCCGGGAACCTACGAGCAGTACTTC. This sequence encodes CSASPGTYEQYF.

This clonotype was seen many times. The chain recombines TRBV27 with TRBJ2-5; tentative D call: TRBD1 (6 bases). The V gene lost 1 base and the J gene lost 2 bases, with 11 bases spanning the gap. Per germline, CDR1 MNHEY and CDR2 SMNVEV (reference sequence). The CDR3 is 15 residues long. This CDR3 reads CASSLYWGPQETQYF. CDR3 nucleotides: TGTGCCAGCAGTTTATATTGGGGGCCACAAGAGACCCAGTACTTC.

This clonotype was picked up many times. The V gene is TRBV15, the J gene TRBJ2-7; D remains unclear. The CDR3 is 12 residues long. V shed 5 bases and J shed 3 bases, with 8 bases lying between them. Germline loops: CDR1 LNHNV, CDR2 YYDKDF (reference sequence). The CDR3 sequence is CATSPSGYEQYF. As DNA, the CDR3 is TGTGCCACCAGCCCCTCGGGCTACGAGCAGTACTTC.

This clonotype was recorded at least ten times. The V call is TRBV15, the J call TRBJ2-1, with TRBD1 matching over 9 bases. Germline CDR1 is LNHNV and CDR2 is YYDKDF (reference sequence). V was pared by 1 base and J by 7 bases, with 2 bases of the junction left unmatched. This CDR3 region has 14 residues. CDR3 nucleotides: TGTGCCACCAGCAGAGGGGGACAGGGTAATGAGCAGTTCTTC. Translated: CATSRGGQGNEQFF.

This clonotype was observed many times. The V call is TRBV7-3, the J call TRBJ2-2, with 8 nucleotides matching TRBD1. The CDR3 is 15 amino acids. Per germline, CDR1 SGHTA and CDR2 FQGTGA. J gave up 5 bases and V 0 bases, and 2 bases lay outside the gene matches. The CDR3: CASSLTGQVTGELFF. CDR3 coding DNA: TGTGCCAGCAGCTTAACGGGACAGGTTACCGGGGAGCTGTTTTTT.

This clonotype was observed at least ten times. The CDR3 DNA reads as TGTGCCAGCAGCCCAGGGGAGGGGGCGCGTAGTGAGCAGTACTTC. This sequence encodes CASSPGEGARSEQYF. The gene calls are TRBV12-3 or TRBV12-4 and TRBJ2-7; D tentatively fits TRBD1 or TRBD2 (7 bases each). Trimming cost V 6 bases and J 7 bases, with 22 bases left between them. The CDR3 runs to 15 residues.

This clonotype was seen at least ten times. CDR3 coding DNA: TGTGCCAGCAGCTTAGGCTGGGAGACCCAGTACTTC. It specifies CASSLGWETQYF. The V and J genes are TRBV11-2 and TRBJ2-5; D remains ambiguous. Germline V gene lookup returns CDR1 SGHAT and CDR2 FQNNGV. V gave up 1 base and J gave up 5 bases, with 5 bases separating them. The length of the CDR3 is 12 residues.

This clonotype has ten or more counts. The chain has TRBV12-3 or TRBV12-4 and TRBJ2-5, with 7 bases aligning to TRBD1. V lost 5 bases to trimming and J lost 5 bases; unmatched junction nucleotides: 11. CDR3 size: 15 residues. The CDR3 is CASSRTGTAQETQYF. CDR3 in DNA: TGTGCCAGCAGTCGCACCGGGACAGCGCAGGAGACCCAGTACTTC.

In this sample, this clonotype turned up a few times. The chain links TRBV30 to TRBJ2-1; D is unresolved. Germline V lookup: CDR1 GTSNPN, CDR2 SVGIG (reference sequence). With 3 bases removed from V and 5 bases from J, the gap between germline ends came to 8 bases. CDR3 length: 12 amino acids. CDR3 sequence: CAWSTANNEQFF. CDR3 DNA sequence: TGTGCCTGGAGCACGGCCAACAATGAGCAGTTCTTC.

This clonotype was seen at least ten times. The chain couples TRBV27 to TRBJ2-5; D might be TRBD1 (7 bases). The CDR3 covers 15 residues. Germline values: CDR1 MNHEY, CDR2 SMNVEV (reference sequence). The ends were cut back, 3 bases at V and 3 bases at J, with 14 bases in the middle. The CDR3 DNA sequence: TGTGCCAGCAGTTTGTCGACAGGGACTGAAGAGACCCAGTACTTC. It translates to CASSLSTGTEETQYF.

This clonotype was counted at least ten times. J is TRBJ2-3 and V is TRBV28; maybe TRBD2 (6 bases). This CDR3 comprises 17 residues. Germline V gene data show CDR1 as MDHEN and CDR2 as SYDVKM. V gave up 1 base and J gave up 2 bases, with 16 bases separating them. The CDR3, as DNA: TGTGCCAGCAGTTTATACACTGGCGGGGCCAACACAGATACGCAGTATTTT. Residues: CASSLYTGGANTDTQYF.